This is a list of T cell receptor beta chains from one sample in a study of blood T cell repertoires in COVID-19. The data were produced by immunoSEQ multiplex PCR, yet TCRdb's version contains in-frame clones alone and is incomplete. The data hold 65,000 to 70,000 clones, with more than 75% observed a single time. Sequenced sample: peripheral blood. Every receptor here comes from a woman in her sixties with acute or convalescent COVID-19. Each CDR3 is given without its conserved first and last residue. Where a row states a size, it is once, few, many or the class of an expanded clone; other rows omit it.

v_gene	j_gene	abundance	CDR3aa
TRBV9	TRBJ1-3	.	ASSEQGTSGNTIY
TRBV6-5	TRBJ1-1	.	ASSYRSVGGGTEAF
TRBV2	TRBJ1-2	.	ASEGQGYGYT
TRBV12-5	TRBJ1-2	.	ASGLDYTGHT
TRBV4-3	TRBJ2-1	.	ASSHSGGTYNEQF
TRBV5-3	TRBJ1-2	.	ARREVDGYT
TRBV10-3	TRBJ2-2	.	AISAGTTGELF
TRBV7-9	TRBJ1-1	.	ASSWTANTEAF
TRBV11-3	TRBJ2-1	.	ASSSSGGSYNEQF
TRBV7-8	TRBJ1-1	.	ASSLSSAAQAF
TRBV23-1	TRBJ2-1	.	ASSLWDSTYNEQF
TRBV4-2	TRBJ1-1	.	ASSQGVRTGEGEAF
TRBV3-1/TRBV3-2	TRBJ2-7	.	ASSERQARYEQY
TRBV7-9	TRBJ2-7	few	ASSLSQATYEQY
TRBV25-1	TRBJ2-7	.	ASSGGTGAFSYEQY
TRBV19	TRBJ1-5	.	ASSIREGNQPQH
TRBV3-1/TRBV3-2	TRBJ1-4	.	ASSQDPATNEKLF